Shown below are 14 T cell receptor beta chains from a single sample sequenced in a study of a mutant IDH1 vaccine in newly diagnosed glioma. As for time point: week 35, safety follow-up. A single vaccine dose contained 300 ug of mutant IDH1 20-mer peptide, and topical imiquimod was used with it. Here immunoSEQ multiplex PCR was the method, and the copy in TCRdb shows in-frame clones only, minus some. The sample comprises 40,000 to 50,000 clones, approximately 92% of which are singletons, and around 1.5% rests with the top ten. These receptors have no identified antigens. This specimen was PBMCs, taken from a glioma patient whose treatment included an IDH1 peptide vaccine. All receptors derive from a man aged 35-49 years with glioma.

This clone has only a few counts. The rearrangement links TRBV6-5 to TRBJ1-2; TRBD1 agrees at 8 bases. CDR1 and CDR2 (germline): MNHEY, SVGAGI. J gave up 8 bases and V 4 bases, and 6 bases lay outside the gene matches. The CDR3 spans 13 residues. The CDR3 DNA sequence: TGTGCCAGCAGTTCAGGGGGCGGGAGGGGCTACACCTTC. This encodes CASSSGGGRGYTF.

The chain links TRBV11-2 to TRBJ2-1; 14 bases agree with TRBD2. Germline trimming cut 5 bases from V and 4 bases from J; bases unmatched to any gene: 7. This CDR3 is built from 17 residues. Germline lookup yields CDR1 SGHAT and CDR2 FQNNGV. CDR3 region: CASSIGLAGGGYNEQFF. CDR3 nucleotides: TGTGCCAGCAGCATAGGACTAGCGGGGGGTGGTTACAATGAGCAGTTCTTC.

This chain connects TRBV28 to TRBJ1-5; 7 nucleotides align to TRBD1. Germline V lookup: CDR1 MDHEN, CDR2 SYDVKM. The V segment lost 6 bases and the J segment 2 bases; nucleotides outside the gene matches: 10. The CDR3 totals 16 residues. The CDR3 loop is CASSPEQGLGNQPQHF. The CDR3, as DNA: TGTGCCAGCAGCCCAGAACAGGGGTTAGGCAATCAGCCCCAGCATTTT.

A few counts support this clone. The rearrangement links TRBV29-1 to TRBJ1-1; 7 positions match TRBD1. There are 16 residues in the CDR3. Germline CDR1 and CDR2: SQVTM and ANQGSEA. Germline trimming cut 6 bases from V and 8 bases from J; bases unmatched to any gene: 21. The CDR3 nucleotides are TGCAGCGTCGCACCTTGGGACAGCTTTTACCGCCCCGAAGCTTTCTTT. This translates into CSVAPWDSFYRPEAFF.

The CDR3 spells CASRIRGGRVRTDTQYF. CDR3 DNA: TGTGCCAGCAGGATTCGAGGGGGCAGAGTGAGAACAGATACGCAGTATTTT. V and J are TRBV4-2 and TRBJ2-3; TRBD1 matches 7 bases. The CDR3 has 17 residues. V trimming: 6 bases; J trimming: 3 bases; junction bases outside the gene matches: 15. The germline gives CDR1 LGHNA, CDR2 YNFKEQ.

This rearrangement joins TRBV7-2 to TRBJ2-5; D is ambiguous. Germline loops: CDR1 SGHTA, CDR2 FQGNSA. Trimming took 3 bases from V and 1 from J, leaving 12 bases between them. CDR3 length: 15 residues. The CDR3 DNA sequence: TGTGCCAGCAGCTTGTATGGGTCCCCCCAAGAGACCCAGTACTTC. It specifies CASSLYGSPQETQYF.

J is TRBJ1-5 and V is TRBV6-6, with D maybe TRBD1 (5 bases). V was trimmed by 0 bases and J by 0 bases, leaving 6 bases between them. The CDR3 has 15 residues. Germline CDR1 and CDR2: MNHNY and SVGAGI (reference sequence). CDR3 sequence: CASSYSGGSNQPQHF. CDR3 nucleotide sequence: TGTGCCAGCAGTTACTCCGGGGGTAGCAATCAGCCCCAGCATTTT.

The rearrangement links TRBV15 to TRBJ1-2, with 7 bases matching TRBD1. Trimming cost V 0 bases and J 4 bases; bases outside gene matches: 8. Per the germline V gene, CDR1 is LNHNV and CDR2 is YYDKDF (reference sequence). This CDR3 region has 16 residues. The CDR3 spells CATSRDPGTVAYGYTF. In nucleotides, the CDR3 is TGTGCCACCAGCAGAGATCCCGGGACAGTAGCCTATGGCTACACCTTC.

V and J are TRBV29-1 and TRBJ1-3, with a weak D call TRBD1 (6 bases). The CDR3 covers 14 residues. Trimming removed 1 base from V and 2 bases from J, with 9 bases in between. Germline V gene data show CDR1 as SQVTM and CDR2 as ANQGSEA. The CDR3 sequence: CSVEGGGPGNTIYF. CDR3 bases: TGCAGCGTTGAAGGCGGGGGGCCTGGAAACACCATATATTTT.

The CDR3 nucleotides read TGTGCCAGCAGCCAAGCGGATTTCTCGTCCGGGGAGCTGTTTTTT. Translated, it gives CASSQADFSSGELFF. The chain recombines TRBV4-2 with TRBJ2-2; D unclear. Between the trimmed V and J ends, which lost 1 base and 6 bases, there was a span of 12 bases. This CDR3 is built from 15 residues. Per germline, CDR1 LGHNA and CDR2 YNFKEQ.

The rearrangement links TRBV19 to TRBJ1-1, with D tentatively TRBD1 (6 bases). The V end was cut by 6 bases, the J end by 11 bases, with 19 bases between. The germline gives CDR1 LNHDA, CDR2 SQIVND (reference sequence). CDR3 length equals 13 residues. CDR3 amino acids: CASRKKGTFDAFF. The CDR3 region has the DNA TGTGCCAGTAGAAAAAAGGGGACATTCGACGCTTTCTTT.

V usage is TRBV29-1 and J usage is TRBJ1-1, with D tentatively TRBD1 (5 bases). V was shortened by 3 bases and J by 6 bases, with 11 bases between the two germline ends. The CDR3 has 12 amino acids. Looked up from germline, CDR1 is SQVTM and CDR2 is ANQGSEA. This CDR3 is CSVEGDFSEAFF. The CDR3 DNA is TGCAGCGTTGAGGGGGATTTCTCTGAAGCTTTCTTT.

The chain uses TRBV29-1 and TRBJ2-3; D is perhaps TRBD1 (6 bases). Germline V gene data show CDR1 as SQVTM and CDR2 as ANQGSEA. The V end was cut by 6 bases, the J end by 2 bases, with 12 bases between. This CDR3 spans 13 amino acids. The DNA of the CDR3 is TGCAGCGTCGACGGACAGAACACAGATACGCAGTATTTT. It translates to CSVDGQNTDTQYF.

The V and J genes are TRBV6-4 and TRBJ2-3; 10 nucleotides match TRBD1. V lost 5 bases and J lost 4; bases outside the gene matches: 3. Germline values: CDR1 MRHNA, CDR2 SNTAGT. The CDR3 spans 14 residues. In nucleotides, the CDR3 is TGTGCCAGCAGTCAAGGGACAGGGGCAGATACGCAGTATTTT. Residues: CASSQGTGADTQYF.